These 21 T cell receptor beta chains were all obtained from the same sample, sequenced in a study of graft-versus-host responses after intestinal transplantation (dated by TCRdb to 2020 to 2022). Dithiothreitol, EDTA incubations and collagenase D digestion were used to isolate intraepithelial and lamina propria lymphocytes from graft specimens. The method behind the library was the immunoSEQ multiplex PCR assay. In TCRdb, the immuneACCESS table is reduced to in-frame sequences with V and J assigned. These tables do not hold every clone; where another copy was compared, an unresolved V gene accounts for under half, and the others remain unexplained. This sample comprises 60,000 to 75,000 clones, around 86% of them detected only once. The top ten hold approximately 1.7% of the sample. Material: ileum tissue, obtained less than 400 days after transplant. These receptors came from a human patient who received an intestinal transplant, so some T cells may come from the graft donor.

V gene TRBV5-1 combines with J gene TRBJ1-1; 7 bases map to TRBD1. Germline CDR1 SGHRS, CDR2 YFSETQ. V was pared by 1 base and J by 3 bases, with 0 bases of the junction left unmatched. This CDR3 region has 13 residues. The CDR3 reads CASSLTGDTEAFF. The DNA of the CDR3 is TGCGCCAGCAGCTTGACAGGGGACACTGAAGCTTTCTTT.

This sequence joins TRBV4-1 and TRBJ2-5; 10 bases match TRBD2. This CDR3 contains 17 residues. V was pared by 5 bases and J by 5 bases, with 14 bases of the junction left unmatched. Per the germline V gene, CDR1 is MGHRA and CDR2 is YSYEKL. The CDR3 DNA reads as TGCGCCAGCAGCTTGGTTCTAGCGGGAGAGGGTGGGGAGACCCAGTACTTC. This encodes CASSLVLAGEGGETQYF.

The chain uses TRBV21-1 and TRBJ2-7; the table's D call of TRBD1 was not tested on the DNA. TRBV21-1 is recorded as a pseudogene. This CDR3 contains 20 residues. The CDR3 region is CASSKSGQGMWPVPSREQYF. Here the CDR3 DNA reads TGTGCCAGCAGCAAATCGGGACAGGGAATGTGGCCCGTACCCTCTAGGGAGCAGTACTTC.

This chain connects TRBV4-1 to TRBJ2-7; D call uncertain. Germline values: CDR1 MGHRA, CDR2 YSYEKL. CDR3 length: 18 residues. V was clipped by 0 bases and J by 0 bases, with 18 bases between them. The CDR3 loop reads CASSQDQNIGFLSYEQYF. CDR3 nucleotides: TGCGCCAGCAGCCAAGATCAAAATATAGGTTTTCTCTCCTACGAGCAGTACTTC.

V gene TRBV7-3 combines with J gene TRBJ1-6; weak D call: TRBD1 (6 bases). V lost 0 bases to trimming and J lost 10 bases, with 25 bases between them. This CDR3 spans 19 amino acids. CDR1 is SGHTA, CDR2 FQGTGA, per germline. CDR3 in amino acids: CASSLTGTVRGRRGSPLHF. The CDR3 DNA follows: TGTGCCAGCAGCTTAACGGGAACAGTCCGGGGGCGACGAGGCTCACCCCTCCACTTT.

This sequence joins TRBV7-8 and TRBJ2-1; a weak D match, TRBD2 (5 bases). The CDR3 is 16 amino acids. The ends were cut back, 1 base at V and 0 bases at J, with 10 bases in the middle. Per the germline V gene, CDR1 is SGHVS and CDR2 is FQNEAQ. Here the CDR3 DNA reads TGTGCCAGCAGCTTAGGTATCACTAGCTCCTACAATGAGCAGTTCTTC. Encoded protein: CASSLGITSSYNEQFF.

J is TRBJ2-6 and V is TRBV7-6; a weak D match, TRBD1 (5 bases). The germline V and J ends were trimmed by 1 base and 4 bases, with 11 bases remaining between them. Germline V lookup: CDR1 SGHVS, CDR2 FNYEAQ. The CDR3 has 16 residues. The CDR3 DNA sequence: TGTGCCAGCAGCTTAGATCAGGGCTCGGGGGCCAACGTCCTGACTTTC. Protein product: CASSLDQGSGANVLTF.

Turning to this clone: The junction departs from germline at one end; a sequencing error may be responsible. Additional DNA sequences in this sample encode the identical CDR3. The chain combines TRBV5-6 with TRBJ2-7; TRBD1 is a possible D gene (5 bases). CDR1 SGHDT and CDR2 YYEEEE come from the germline V gene. The CDR3 extends over 17 amino acids. The CDR3 region has the DNA TGTGCTAGCAGCTTGGATGGTACAGGTTGGCCTTCCTACGAGCAGTACTTC. This gives the protein CASSLDGTGWPSYEQYF.

The CDR3: CASSIGQGYGYTF. The CDR3 bases are TGTGCCAGCAGTATCGGACAGGGGTATGGCTACACCTTC. The V and J genes are TRBV2 and TRBJ1-2; TRBD1 matches at 9 bases. The germline V gene encodes CDR1 SNHLY and CDR2 FYNNEI. The length of the CDR3 is 13 residues. The V segment lost 5 bases and the J segment 5 bases; nucleotides outside the gene matches: 3.

The chain recombines TRBV5-4 with TRBJ2-5; 9 positions agree with TRBD1. V shed 4 bases and J 4 bases; nucleotides not matched to a gene: 5. CDR1 is SGHNT and CDR2 is YYREEE in the germline V gene (reference sequence). The CDR3 covers 14 residues. The CDR3 loop reads CASSRDRVVETQYF. The CDR3 bases are TGTGCCAGCAGCCGGGACAGGGTGGTAGAGACCCAGTACTTC.

J is TRBJ1-4 and V is TRBV28, with a tentative D call TRBD1 (5 bases). The CDR3 sequence is 12 residues long. Trimming removed 6 bases at V and 8 bases at J, with 10 bases between. The V gene's germline CDR1 is MDHEN and CDR2 SYDVKM. The CDR3 sequence is CASRPDSEKLFF. In DNA, the CDR3 is TGTGCCAGCAGACCCGACAGCGAAAAACTGTTTTTT. Based on the CDR3 plus reference TRBV28 and TRBJ1-4, the full variable domain is DVKVTQSSRYLVKRTGEKVFLECVQDMDHENMFWYRQDPGLGLRLIYFSYDVKMKEKGDIPEGYSVSREKKERFSLILESASTNQTSMYLCASRPDSEKLFFGSGTQLSVL.

This sequence joins TRBV4-1 and TRBJ1-5; weak D call: TRBD1 (6 bases). The CDR3 sequence is 16 residues long. Trimming removed 1 base at V and 3 bases at J, with 13 bases between. Germline V gene sequence: CDR1 MGHRA, CDR2 YSYEKL. DNA for the CDR3: TGCGCCAGCAGCCAAGGAACAGGGCCCTTCAATCAGCCCCAGCATTTT. Amino acids: CASSQGTGPFNQPQHF.

V and J are TRBV6-1 and TRBJ1-1; no definite D call. Trimming shortened V by 6 bases and J by 1 base, and 15 bases separated the two germline ends. The CDR3 runs 15 residues. CDR1 is MNHNS and CDR2 is SASEGT in the germline V gene. CDR3: CASRPPGGENTEAFF. The CDR3 nucleotides read TGTGCCAGCAGACCACCCGGAGGCGAGAACACTGAAGCTTTCTTT.

The chain combines TRBV12-5 with TRBJ2-1; TRBD1 matches 10 bases. Per the germline V gene, CDR1 is LGHNT and CDR2 is FRNRAP. The J segment lost 6 bases and the V segment lost 2 bases, leaving 7 bases of the junction unmatched. The CDR3 totals 16 residues. CDR3 nucleotide sequence: TGTGCTAGTGGTTTGAACCCGGGACAGGGGAGCAATGAGCAGTTCTTC. Translated: CASGLNPGQGSNEQFF.

The V gene is TRBV7-9, the J gene TRBJ2-1; TRBD2 agrees at 7 bases. The germline V gene has CDR1 SEHNR and CDR2 FQNEAQ (reference sequence). The CDR3 covers 15 residues. The ends lost 8 bases at V and 8 bases at J; junction bases unmatched: 15. In nucleotides, the CDR3 is TGTGCCAGCTTTTCCCTCCGAAGCGGGGTACATGAGCAGTTCTTC. This encodes CASFSLRSGVHEQFF. Filled out from reference TRBV7-9 and TRBJ2-1, the complete variable domain reads DTGVSQNPRHKITKRGQNVTFRCDPISEHNRLYWYRQTLGQGPEFLTYFQNEAQLEKSRLLSDRFSAERPKGSFSTLEIQRTEQGDSAMYLCASFSLRSGVHEQFFGPGTRLTVL.

The chain couples TRBV10-2 to TRBJ1-5; the D gene is possibly TRBD1 (5 bases). Germline CDR1 WSHSY, CDR2 SAAADI. V was clipped by 0 bases and J by 7 bases, with 7 bases between them. This CDR3 has 13 residues. The CDR3 protein is CASSESWGQPQHF. For the CDR3, the DNA is TGCGCCAGCAGTGAGTCCTGGGGGCAGCCCCAGCATTTT.

V is TRBV5-1 and J is TRBJ2-1, with unresolved D. This CDR3 region has 13 residues. V was trimmed by 3 bases and J by 3 bases, leaving 7 bases between them. Germline V gives CDR1 SGHRS, CDR2 YFSETQ. CDR3 protein: CASSWGNYNEQFF. In DNA, the CDR3 is TGCGCCAGCAGCTGGGGAAACTACAATGAGCAGTTCTTC.

V usage is TRBV15 and J usage is TRBJ2-3; D is perhaps TRBD1 (5 bases). The CDR3 has 15 amino acids. V was shortened by 1 base and J by 4 bases, with 12 bases between the two germline ends. Germline-derived CDR1 and CDR2 are LNHNV and YYDKDF (reference sequence). In nucleotides, the CDR3 is TGTGCCACCAGCAGAGCAGCATGGGGCGCAGATACGCAGTATTTT. Its translation is CATSRAAWGADTQYF.

This clone showed up just once. The chain employs TRBV7-2 and TRBJ2-7; D ambiguous. Per germline, CDR1 SGHTA and CDR2 FQGNSA. V gave up 3 bases and J gave up 4 bases, with 13 bases separating them. This CDR3 contains 14 residues. The CDR3 DNA sequence: TGTGCCAGCAGCTTGGGCTTGGGGTGGTACGAGCAGTACTTC. Residues: CASSLGLGWYEQYF. The entire variable domain, with the rest obtained from reference TRBV7-2 and TRBJ2-7, is as follows: GAGVSQSPSNKVTEKGKDVELRCDPISGHTALYWYRQSLGQGLEFLIYFQGNSAPDKSGLPSDRFSAERTGGSVSTLTIQRTQQEDSAVYLCASSLGLGWYEQYFGPGTRLTVT.

The chain is built from TRBV6-1 and TRBJ2-3, with TRBD2 matching 9 bases. V lost 8 bases and J lost 1; bases outside the gene matches: 4. Germline lookup yields CDR1 MNHNS and CDR2 SASEGT. The CDR3 is 14 amino acids. CDR3 loop: CASARTSGTDTQYF. Written as DNA, the CDR3 is TGTGCCAGCGCCAGGACTAGCGGCACAGATACGCAGTATTTT.

The CDR3 coding sequence is TGTGCCATCAGTGATTGGCGGGAGGAGGGTGGCTACACCTTC. Translated, it gives CAISDWREEGGYTF. The chain is built from TRBV10-3 and TRBJ1-2, with no clear D. This CDR3 comprises 14 residues. Germline CDR1 reads ENHRY; CDR2 reads SYGVKD. Trimming removed 3 bases from V and 7 bases from J, with 15 bases in between.